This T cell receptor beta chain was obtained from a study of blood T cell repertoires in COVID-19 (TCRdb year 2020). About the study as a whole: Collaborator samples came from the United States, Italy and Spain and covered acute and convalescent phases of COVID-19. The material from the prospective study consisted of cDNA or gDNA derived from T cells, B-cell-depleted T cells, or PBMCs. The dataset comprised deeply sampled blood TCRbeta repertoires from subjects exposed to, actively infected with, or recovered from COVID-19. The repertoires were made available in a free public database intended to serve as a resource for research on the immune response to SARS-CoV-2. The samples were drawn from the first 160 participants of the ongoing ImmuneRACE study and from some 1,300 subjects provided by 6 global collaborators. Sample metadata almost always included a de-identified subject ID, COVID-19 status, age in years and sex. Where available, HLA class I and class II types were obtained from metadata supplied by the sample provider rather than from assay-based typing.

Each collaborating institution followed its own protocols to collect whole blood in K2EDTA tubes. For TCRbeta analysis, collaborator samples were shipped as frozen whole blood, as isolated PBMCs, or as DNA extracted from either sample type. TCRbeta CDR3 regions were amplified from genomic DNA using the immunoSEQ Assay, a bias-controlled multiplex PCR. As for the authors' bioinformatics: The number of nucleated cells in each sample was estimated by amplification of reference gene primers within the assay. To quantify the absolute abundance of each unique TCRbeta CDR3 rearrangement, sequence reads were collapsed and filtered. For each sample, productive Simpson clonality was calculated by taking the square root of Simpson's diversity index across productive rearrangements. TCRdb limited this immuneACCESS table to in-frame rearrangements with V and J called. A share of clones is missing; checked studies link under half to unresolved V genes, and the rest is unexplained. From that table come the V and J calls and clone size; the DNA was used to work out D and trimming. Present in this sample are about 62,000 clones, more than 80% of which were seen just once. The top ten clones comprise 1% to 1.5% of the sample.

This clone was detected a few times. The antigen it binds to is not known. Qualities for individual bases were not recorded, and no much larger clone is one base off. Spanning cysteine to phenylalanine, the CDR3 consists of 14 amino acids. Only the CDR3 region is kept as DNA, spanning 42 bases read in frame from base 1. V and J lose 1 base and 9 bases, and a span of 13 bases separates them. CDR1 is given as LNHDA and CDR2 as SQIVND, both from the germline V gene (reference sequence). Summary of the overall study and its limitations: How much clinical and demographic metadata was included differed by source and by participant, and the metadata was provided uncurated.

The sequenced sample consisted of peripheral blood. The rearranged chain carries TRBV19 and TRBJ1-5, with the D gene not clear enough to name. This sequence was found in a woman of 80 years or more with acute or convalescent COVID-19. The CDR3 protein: CASSIGTAEVPQHF. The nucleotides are TGTGCCAGTAGTATAGGCACGGCCGAGGTGCCCCAGCATTTT.